Presented here are 14 T cell receptor beta chains from one specimen sequenced in a study of blood T cell repertoires in COVID-19. Assay: immunoSEQ multiplex PCR; the TCRdb copy retains only in-frame clones and omits some. The sample records about 190,000 clones, more than 85% being singletons. The sample was peripheral blood. These receptors were collected from a woman aged 25-40 years with active or convalescent COVID-19.

This clone showed up many times. The CDR3 coding sequence is TGTGCCAGCAGTGACGCGGCGGGGGAGTACAATGAGCAGTTCTTC. This codes for CASSDAAGEYNEQFF. This sequence joins TRBV6-4 and TRBJ2-1; 7 bases align to TRBD2. In germline, CDR1 is MRHNA, CDR2 SNTAGT. This CDR3 contains 15 residues. Losses at the gene ends were 2 bases for V and 4 bases for J; bases not matched to a gene: 5.

This chain joins TRBV28 and TRBJ2-3, with TRBD2 matching 16 bases. This CDR3 comprises 19 residues. V gave up 6 bases and J gave up 5 bases; unmatched junction bases: 14. Germline V gene lookup returns CDR1 MDHEN and CDR2 SYDVKM. The CDR3 protein is CASSPSGLAGGPGGDTQYF. CDR3 DNA sequence: TGTGCCAGCAGCCCTTCGGGACTAGCGGGAGGGCCCGGAGGAGATACGCAGTATTTT.

A few counts support this clone. The chain has TRBV7-9 and TRBJ1-5; D remains ambiguous. Trimming cost V 3 bases and J 3 bases, with 9 bases left between them. The CDR3 runs to 14 residues. The V gene's germline CDR1 is SEHNR and CDR2 FQNEAQ (reference sequence). This chain's CDR3 is CASSFAGLNQPQHF. The CDR3 bases are TGTGCCAGCAGCTTCGCAGGCCTCAATCAGCCCCAGCATTTT. Full variable domain (rest looked up from reference TRBV7-9 and TRBJ1-5): DTGVSQNPRHKITKRGQNVTFRCDPISEHNRLYWYRQTLGQGPEFLTYFQNEAQLEKSRLLSDRFSAERPKGSFSTLEIQRTEQGDSAMYLCASSFAGLNQPQHFGDGTRLSIL.

The rearrangement links TRBV7-2 to TRBJ1-2; unclear D gene. Trimming pared 2 bases from V and 5 bases from J, leaving 9 bases between. CDR1 is SGHTA and CDR2 is FQGNSA in the germline V gene. The CDR3 runs 13 residues. CDR3 nucleotide sequence: TGTGCCAGCAGCTTATTACCCGGGTATGGCTACACCTTC. It codes for CASSLLPGYGYTF.

The chain joins TRBV6-1 to TRBJ1-5; tentative D call: TRBD1 (5 bases). Germline V gives CDR1 MNHNS, CDR2 SASEGT. The CDR3 runs 16 residues. V was clipped by 0 bases and J by 6 bases, with 15 bases between them. The DNA for the CDR3 is TGTGCCAGCAGTGAAGCAGCCGGGACTGGGGGTCAGCCCCAGCATTTT. This translates into CASSEAAGTGGQPQHF.

This sequence joins TRBV11-3 and TRBJ1-4; TRBD1 might be the D (6 bases). The germline V gene has CDR1 SGHNT and CDR2 YENEEA. There are 15 residues in the CDR3. Deletions cut 4 bases from V and 1 base from J, with 10 bases between. The CDR3, as DNA: TGTGCCAGCAGCTCCGCCAGGGGAACTAATGAAAAACTGTTTTTT. Its protein is CASSSARGTNEKLFF. The full variable domain, in which reference TRBV11-3 and TRBJ1-4 provide the parts outside the CDR3, is EAGVVQSPRYKIIEKKQPVAFWCNPISGHNTLYWYLQNLGQGPELLIRYENEEAVDDSQLPKDRFSAERLKGVDSTLKIQPAELGDSAVYLCASSSARGTNEKLFFGSGTQLSVL.

The chain combines TRBV6-5 with TRBJ1-1; 7 bases map to TRBD1. CDR3 length: 14 amino acids. Germline CDR1 is MNHEY and CDR2 is SVGAGI. V shed 1 base and J 4 bases; nucleotides not matched to a gene: 3. CDR3 DNA: TGTGCCAGCAGTTACTACCAGGGGGGCACTGAAGCTTTCTTT. This encodes CASSYYQGGTEAFF.

V gene TRBV10-3 combines with J gene TRBJ1-1, with D unresolved. Germline CDR1 is ENHRY and CDR2 is SYGVKD. V lost 2 bases and J 8 bases, leaving 12 bases between the germline ends. CDR3 size: 13 residues. CDR3 nucleotides: TGTGCCATCAGTGAGACTGGACGGGAAGAAGCTTTCTTT. The encoded protein is CAISETGREEAFF.

The rearrangement links TRBV11-2 to TRBJ2-3; tentatively, D is TRBD1 (6 bases). The germline CDR1 and CDR2 sequences are SGHAT and FQNNGV. CDR3 size: 16 residues. V was shortened by 1 base and J by 6 bases, with 17 bases between the two germline ends. The CDR3 DNA reads as TGTGCCAGCAGCTTAGGGCAGGGGCCCTTTACGGATACGCAGTATTTT. Its translation: CASSLGQGPFTDTQYF. The full variable domain, rest sourced from reference TRBV11-2 and TRBJ2-3, is EAGVAQSPRYKIIEKRQSVAFWCNPISGHATLYWYQQILGQGPKLLIQFQNNGVVDDSQLPKDRFSAERLKGVDSTLKIQPAKLEDSAVYLCASSLGQGPFTDTQYFGPGTRLTVL.

The rearrangement uses TRBV29-1 and TRBJ2-4; TRBD1 aligns across 7 bases. The ends lost 4 bases at V and 0 bases at J; junction bases unmatched: 3. Looked up from germline, CDR1 is SQVTM and CDR2 is ANQGSEA. The CDR3 is made up of 14 amino acids. Here the CDR3 DNA reads TGCAGCGTTGTTCAGGGGGTAGCCAAAAACATTCAGTACTTC. This encodes CSVVQGVAKNIQYF.

This clone was seen once. CDR3 sequence (DNA): TGTGCAAGTCGCTCCCAACTCAAGGGACAGGGTGGGGCCGGGGAAAAACTGTTTTTT. Amino acid sequence: CASRSQLKGQGGAGEKLFF. The rearrangement uses TRBV12-2 and TRBJ1-4; the tabulated D call, TRBD1, remains unverified against the DNA. TRBV12-2 is a listed pseudogene. This CDR3 spans 19 amino acids.

This sequence joins TRBV3-1 (or the pseudogene TRBV3-2) and TRBJ2-3, with D perhaps matching TRBD2 (6 bases). Germline-derived CDR1 and CDR2 are LGHDT and YNNKEL (reference sequence). V gave up 6 bases and J gave up 2 bases, with 9 bases separating them. The CDR3 loop spans 13 amino acids. The chain's CDR3 is CASRGGNTDTQYF. The CDR3 DNA reads as TGTGCCAGCAGGGGAGGTAACACAGATACGCAGTATTTT.

The CDR3 bases are TGTGCCATCAGTGAGATATCGGGACAGGGACCAAGGGACTATGGCTACACCTTC. Translation: CAISEISGQGPRDYGYTF. This chain links TRBV10-3 with TRBJ1-2, with 9 bases lining up with TRBD1. The CDR3 covers 18 residues. Trimming took 2 bases from V and 3 from J; bases not matched to a gene: 13. CDR1 ENHRY and CDR2 SYGVKD come from the germline V gene.

The gene calls are TRBV6-5 and TRBJ1-1; 7 bases line up with TRBD1. J lost 0 bases, V lost 0 bases, and 1 base had no gene match. The CDR3 covers 15 residues. Germline-derived CDR1 and CDR2 are MNHEY and SVGAGI. CDR3: CASSYSTGMNTEAFF. The CDR3 DNA is TGTGCCAGCAGTTACTCGACAGGGATGAACACTGAAGCTTTCTTT.